Given below is one T cell receptor beta chain in context. Antigen: not known. Germline V gene sequence: CDR1 MRHNA, CDR2 SNTAGT. CDR3 size: 14 residues. V lost 7 bases to trimming and J lost 5 bases, with 17 bases between them. These data are taken from a study of cytomegalovirus exposure and HLA in healthy donors. Whole-study context: Of all 398 donors who were genotyped, around 79% belonged to the Caucasian-associated ancestry cluster.

Findings and caveats of the study: Later analysis reportedly placed an Asian-associated ancestry cluster below the approximately 730-donor mean in N-insertions. Presence/absence results assume similar sequencing depth per donor, which may not hold. Exclusion applied to some V segments, including TRBV6-2 and TRBV6-3, as they were indistinguishable.

With 60 Vbeta and 13 Jbeta primers, the PCR was carried out. The method was immunoSEQ multiplex PCR; TCRdb's version includes in-frame clones alone and lacks a portion of them. Altogether more than 95,000 clones are present, around 78% being singletons, with the ten largest covering 4.8%. Specimen: PBMCs. The TCR comes from a man in his 60s in good health and CMV-seropositive. The chain recombines TRBV6-4 with TRBJ2-5, with a weak D call TRBD2 (6 bases). The CDR3 DNA reads TGTGCCAGCACTGGGACTCCCTATCGGGAGACCCAGTACTTC. It yields the protein CASTGTPYRETQYF.